The T cell receptor (beta chain) under discussion was sequenced for a study of blood T cell repertoires in COVID-19 (dated by TCRdb to 2018 to 2021). At the level of the whole study: Samples from collaborators originated in the United States, Italy and Spain and spanned both the acute and convalescent phases of COVID-19. Where HLA class I and class II types were available, the types were taken from metadata supplied by the sample provider, not from assay-based typing. The prospective study material was composed of cDNA or gDNA derived from T cells, B-cell-depleted T cells, or PBMCs. Nearly every sample came with metadata listing a de-identified subject ID, COVID-19 status, age in years and sex. The samples were drawn from two sources: the first 160 participants of the ongoing ImmuneRACE study, and over 950 subjects contributed by 6 global collaborators. Subjects who had been exposed to COVID-19, were actively infected with it, or had recovered from it provided the deeply sampled blood TCRbeta repertoires that made up the dataset. A freely available public database, intended as a resource for researchers studying the immune response to SARS-CoV-2, is where the repertoires were released.

Samples from volunteer blood donors who had recovered from COVID-19 were contributed by a second Seattle source. The collaborating institutions used their own protocols to collect whole blood in K2EDTA tubes. For TCRbeta analysis, collaborators shipped samples as frozen whole blood, isolated PBMCs, or DNA extracted from either of those sample types. The CDR3 starts with the cysteine, ends with the phenylalanine, and has 18 residues. Left in the record is the CDR3 DNA by itself, 54 bases read in frame from the first base. V lost 5 bases and J lost 3 bases, and the count of bases not matched to a germline gene is 15. To note about this clone: Its antigen is unknown. No quality values exist for individual bases; no much larger clone is one base distant.

General findings and caveats noted by the study authors: The amount of clinical and demographic metadata varied by source and participant and was provided uncurated.

TCRbeta CDR3 regions were amplified from genomic DNA using the immunoSEQ Assay, a bias-controlled multiplex PCR. On the study's bioinformatics: The number of nucleated cells in each sample was estimated from the amplification of reference gene primers within the assay. To quantify the absolute abundance of each unique TCRbeta CDR3 rearrangement, sequence reads were collapsed and filtered. For each sample, productive Simpson clonality was calculated as the square root of Simpson's diversity index across productive rearrangements. TCRdb mirrors the immuneACCESS table, restricted to in-frame sequences. Some clones are absent from its copies; in checked studies, under half trace to an unresolved V gene, and the reason for the others is unknown. From that table come the V and J calls and clone size; the DNA was used to work out D and trimming. The sample has approximately 220,000 clones on record, about 86% of them singletons. The ten largest account for roughly 3% of the sample.

The rearrangement joined TRBV5-3 to TRBJ2-1; 9 junctional bases match TRBD2. TRBV5-3 is reported as an ORF; its role is uncertain. This TCR derives from a woman in her twenties or thirties who had recovered from COVID-19. The source material was peripheral blood. The sequence in DNA is TGTGCCAGAAGATCACTAGCGGGCCCGGACCAGTTCTACAATGAGCAGTTCTTC. Its protein is CARRSLAGPDQFYNEQFF.